This TCR beta chain was profiled in a study of blood T cell repertoires in COVID-19. Study-wide background: Collection of acute and convalescent COVID-19 samples took place in the United States, Italy and Spain. Sources were T cells, B-cell-depleted T cells, or PBMCs; the material itself was cDNA or gDNA.

Germline loops: CDR1 SGDLS, CDR2 YYNGEE. With 4 bases removed from V and 1 base from J, the gap between germline ends came to 8 bases. The CDR3 is made up of 13 amino acids. Authors' data handling: Reference gene primer amplification gave estimated nucleated cell counts. The table came from immunoSEQ multiplex PCR; TCRdb's copy has only in-frame clones and leaves some out. The V and J calls and clone size come from that table; D and trimming were worked out from the DNA. The repertoire holds some 230,000 clones, 83% seen once, with roughly 7% in the top ten. The clonotype was recovered from a woman in her fifties or sixties with acute or convalescent COVID-19. The rearrangement uses TRBV9 and TRBJ1-2; tentative D call: TRBD1 (5 bases). The specimen sequenced was peripheral blood. CDR3 region: CASSLTDNYGYTF. As DNA, the CDR3 is TGTGCCAGCAGCTTGACAGATAACTATGGCTACACCTTC. The whole variable domain, remainder taken from reference TRBV9 and TRBJ1-2, is DSGVTQTPKHLITATGQRVTLRCSPRSGDLSVYWYQQSLDQGLQFLIQYYNGEERAKGNILERFSAQQFPDLHSELNLSSLELGDSALYFCASSLTDNYGYTFGSGTRLTVV.